The rows below give T cell receptor beta chains drawn from one sample of a study of post-analysis software for immune sequencing data. TCRdb re-called the PCR reads with MiXCR, one entry per CDR3 protein. The sample consists of fewer than 850,000 distinct CDR3 sequences, around 42% of them appearing once. The sequenced sample consisted of blood. The receptors were gathered from a girl aged 5-17 years with multiple sclerosis. Each CDR3 is given with its conserved first and last residue. The D gene is left open where the match is weak. Size values are once, few and many counts, or a class for expanded clones, and some rows have none.

clone_size d_call j_call v_call cdr3_nt cdr3_aa
few . TRBJ2-5 TRBV7-9 TGTGCCAGCAGCCCGCCCGGGAGTAGTTCGGAGACCCAGTACTTC CASSPPGSSSETQYF
. . TRBJ2-1 TRBV7-2 TGTGCCAGCAGCGCTGCCATAAGGGGCAATGAGCAGTTCTTC CASSAAIRGNEQFF
. . TRBJ1-2 TRBV15 TGTGCCACCAGCAGGGGGGGACGGGGCTACACCTTC CATSRGGRGYTF
many . TRBJ2-5 TRBV5-1 TGCGCCAGCAGCAGCGGACAGCAAGAGACCCAGTACTTC CASSSGQQETQYF
. . TRBJ2-5 TRBV5-6 TGTGCCAGCAGCCGGGACGCTCAAGAGACCCAGTACTTC CASSRDAQETQYF
many . TRBJ2-3 TRBV9 TGTGCCAGCAGCCCACAAACTAGCACAGATACGCAGTATTTT CASSPQTSTDTQYF
. . TRBJ2-7 TRBV27 TGTGCCAGCAGTTTGTTGGGCAGCGTCTACGAGCAGTACTTC CASSLLGSVYEQYF
. . TRBJ1-2 TRBV6-1 TGTGCCAGCAGTGCACTCTCCGGGAGAAACTATGGCTACACCTTC CASSALSGRNYGYTF
. TRBD1 TRBJ2-7 TRBV27 TGTGCCAGCAGTGGGGGGACAGGGGCTGAGGTGGACGAGCAGTACTTC CASSGGTGAEVDEQYF
. . TRBJ2-7 TRBV20-1 TGCAGTGCTGAAACCTACGAGCAGTACTTC CSAETYEQYF
. TRBD1 TRBJ1-2 TRBV7-9 TGTGCCAGCAGCTTAATCTCTCTAGGGACAGGCAAAGATGGCTACACCTTC CASSLISLGTGKDGYTF
few . TRBJ1-2 TRBV10-3 TGTGCCATCAGTGAGGGAGGGGTCTATGGCTACACCTTC CAISEGGVYGYTF
. TRBD2 TRBJ2-7 TRBV2 TGTGCCGGTCTACTCGGACTAGCGGGAGTCAGCGAGCAGTACTTC CAGLLGLAGVSEQYF
once . TRBJ2-5 TRBV20-1 TGCAGTGCCCCACAGGGTCGCCAAGAGACCCAGTACTTC CSAPQGRQETQYF
once . TRBJ1-1 TRBV3-1 TGTGCCAGCAGCCAAGGGGACCGCAACACTGAAGCTTTCTTT CASSQGDRNTEAFF
. TRBD2 TRBJ2-1 TRBV20-1 TGCAGTGCTAGCCGGAGGACTAGCGGAAACAATGAGCAGTTCTTC CSASRRTSGNNEQFF
. . TRBJ2-1 TRBV5-5 TGTGCCAGCGGGGGGGCCTTCGATGAGCAGTTCTTC CASGGAFDEQFF
. . TRBJ1-4 TRBV20-1 TGCAGTGCTTTGGACGGCTTAAATGAAAAACTGTTTTTT CSALDGLNEKLFF
. . TRBJ2-1 TRBV24-1 TGTGCCACCGGGGGAGGCGTAGAGGGGGCGTGGATCGATGAGCAGTTCTTC CATGGGVEGAWIDEQFF
. . TRBJ2-7 TRBV29-1 TGCAGCGTTGAAGATACAGGCTACGAGCAGTACTTC CSVEDTGYEQYF
few . TRBJ2-5 TRBV7-9 TGTGCCAGCAGCTTAAGGTGGTCGGAGGGGGAGACCCAGTACTTC CASSLRWSEGETQYF
few TRBD1 TRBJ2-7 TRBV10-3 TGTGCCATCAGCCCCGAGACAGGGGCCCCCTACGAGCAGTACTTC CAISPETGAPYEQYF
. TRBD1 TRBJ1-2 TRBV6-6 TGTGCCAGCAGGGGGACAGGGGACGGGGAAGACTATGGCTACACCTTC CASRGTGDGEDYGYTF
. . TRBJ2-7 TRBV5-1 TGCGCCAGCAGCTTGGAGTCCAATCCACGCGAGCAGTACTTC CASSLESNPREQYF
. . TRBJ1-2 TRBV20-1 TGCAGTGCCGCGGCTGAATATGGCTACACCTTC CSAAAEYGYTF
. . TRBJ1-5 TRBV7-8 TGTGCCAGCAGCTTAGCGCTCGGGGCCAATCAGCCCCAGCATTTT CASSLALGANQPQHF
. . TRBJ2-7 TRBV12-3/TRBV12-4 TGTGCCAGCACTACGGGACTGCACTCCTACGAGCAGTACTTC CASTTGLHSYEQYF
few TRBD1 TRBJ1-2 TRBV28 TGTGCCAGCAGGCCCACAGGGGGCAACTATGGCTACACCTTC CASRPTGGNYGYTF
. . TRBJ2-5 TRBV25-1 TGTGCCAGCAGTGGATGGGACCCAAGAAGGGAGACCCAGTACTTC CASSGWDPRRETQYF
. . TRBJ2-7 TRBV29-1 TGCAGCGCCCGAAAGGGGGGCGGGTCATTCGAGCAGTACTTC CSARKGGGSFEQYF
few . TRBJ1-2 TRBV5-5 TGTGCCAGCAGCTTGTGGGATGGTGATGGCTACACCTTC CASSLWDGDGYTF
. . TRBJ2-5 TRBV5-1 TGCGCCAGCAGCTTGGGACAGGTGATCAATGAGCAGTACTTC CASSLGQVINEQYF
few . TRBJ2-1 TRBV10-3 TGTGCCATCAGTGAGGGAGGCCGGAGCTACAATGAGCAGTTCTTC CAISEGGRSYNEQFF
. TRBD2 TRBJ2-7 TRBV7-9 TGTGCCAGCAGCCTTCCGGGACTAGCGGGTACCTACGAGCAGTACTTC CASSLPGLAGTYEQYF
. TRBD1 TRBJ1-5 TRBV27 TGTGCCAGCAGCAGGGGGCAGGGGTATCAGCCCCAGCATTTT CASSRGQGYQPQHF
. . TRBJ1-2 TRBV6-6 TGTGCCAGCAGTCACTTGGATGGCTACACCTTC CASSHLDGYTF
. TRBD1 TRBJ2-7 TRBV6-5 TGTGCCAGCAGTTACACTCGACAGGGTTCCTACGAGCAGTACTTC CASSYTRQGSYEQYF
few . TRBJ1-5 TRBV12-3/TRBV12-4 TGTGCCAGCAGTTTAAGGGCCAATCAGCCCCAGCATTTT CASSLRANQPQHF
. . TRBJ1-2 TRBV27 TGTGCCAGCAGTCCCTCAGCTTTAAACTATGGCTACACCTTC CASSPSALNYGYTF
. . TRBJ1-6 TRBV29-1 TGCAGCGCCTACCTTTCCAATTCACCCCTCCACTTT CSAYLSNSPLHF
once . TRBJ1-1 TRBV5-1 TGCGCCAGCAGCTGGAAGATCAGGTGGAGCACTGAAGCTTTCTTT CASSWKIRWSTEAFF
. TRBD2 TRBJ2-7 TRBV29-1 TGCAGCGTTGAAGGAAGCGGGGACTCCTACGAGCAGTACTTC CSVEGSGDSYEQYF
. TRBD1 TRBJ2-7 TRBV5-1 TGCGCCAGCAGCCGAACAGGGGGCGCGGGGCAGTACTTC CASSRTGGAGQYF
few TRBD1 TRBJ2-7 TRBV4-1 TGCGCCAGCAGCCAAGGGTACTCGACAGGGGGTCCCGAAGAGCAGTACTTC CASSQGYSTGGPEEQYF
few TRBD1 TRBJ1-2 TRBV4-3 TGCGCCAGCAGCCAAGAAGGGACAGGGAACGGCTACACCTTC CASSQEGTGNGYTF